The sequence of this T cell receptor beta chain was determined in a study of T cells in Graves' hyperthyroidism and ophthalmopathy. TCR beta CDR3 regions were amplified from RNA transcripts. An initial round of RT-PCR targeting the TCR CDR3 relied on the HTBI primer set. TCRdb called the multiplex PCR reads again in MiXCR, with one record for every CDR3 protein. The table shows about 480,000 distinct CDR3 sequences, with around a quarter occurring only once. The germline CDR1 and CDR2 sequences are MNHNS and SASEGT. Between the trimmed V and J ends, which lost 6 bases and 1 base, there was a span of 16 bases. This CDR3 is 15 amino acids long.

Sequenced sample: blood. The TCR originated in a woman in her thirties with Graves' ophthalmopathy. The rearrangement links TRBV6-1 to TRBJ2-7; D possibly corresponds to TRBD2 (6 bases). The CDR3 reads CASSPQDLASYEQYF. The CDR3 nucleotides read TGTGCCAGCAGCCCACAAGACCTAGCGTCCTACGAGCAGTACTTC.